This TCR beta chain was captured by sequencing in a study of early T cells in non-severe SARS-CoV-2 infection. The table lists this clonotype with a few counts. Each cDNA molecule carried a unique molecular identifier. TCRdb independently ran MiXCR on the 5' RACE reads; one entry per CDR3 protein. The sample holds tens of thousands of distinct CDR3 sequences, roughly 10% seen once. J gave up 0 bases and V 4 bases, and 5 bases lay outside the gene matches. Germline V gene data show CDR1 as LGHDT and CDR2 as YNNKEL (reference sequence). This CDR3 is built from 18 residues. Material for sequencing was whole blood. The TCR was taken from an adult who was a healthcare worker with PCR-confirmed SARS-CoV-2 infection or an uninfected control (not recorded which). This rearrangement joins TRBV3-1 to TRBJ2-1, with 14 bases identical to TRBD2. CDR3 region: CASSPGLAGGISYNEQFF. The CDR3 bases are TGTGCCAGCAGCCCAGGACTAGCGGGGGGTATCTCCTACAATGAGCAGTTCTTC.